This TCR beta chain was obtained from a study of blood T cell repertoires in COVID-19. In the study overall: Acute and convalescent COVID-19 samples came from the United States, Italy and Spain. The cDNA or gDNA used as material had been derived from T cells, B-cell-depleted T cells, or PBMCs.

Germline-derived CDR1 and CDR2 are MDHEN and SYDVKM. The V gene end was trimmed by 4 bases and the J gene end by 5 bases; junction bases not matched to a gene: 5. The CDR3 totals 13 residues. This clone came up a few times. Under the authors' procedure: Reference gene primers were amplified, and this amplification served to estimate nucleated cell counts. Profiling relied on immunoSEQ multiplex PCR, and the TCRdb table lists in-frame clones only, not all of them. Clone size and the V and J calls come from that table; the DNA yielded D and trimming. The data show around 70,000 clones, with 70% to 80% seen just once and 21% held by the top ten.

The clonotype was recovered from an older man with acute or convalescent COVID-19. This chain links TRBV28 with TRBJ2-7; 7 bases line up with TRBD1. The specimen was peripheral blood. CDR3 residues: CASSWPGGDEQYF. In nucleotides, the CDR3 is TGTGCCAGCAGTTGGCCAGGGGGAGACGAGCAGTACTTC.